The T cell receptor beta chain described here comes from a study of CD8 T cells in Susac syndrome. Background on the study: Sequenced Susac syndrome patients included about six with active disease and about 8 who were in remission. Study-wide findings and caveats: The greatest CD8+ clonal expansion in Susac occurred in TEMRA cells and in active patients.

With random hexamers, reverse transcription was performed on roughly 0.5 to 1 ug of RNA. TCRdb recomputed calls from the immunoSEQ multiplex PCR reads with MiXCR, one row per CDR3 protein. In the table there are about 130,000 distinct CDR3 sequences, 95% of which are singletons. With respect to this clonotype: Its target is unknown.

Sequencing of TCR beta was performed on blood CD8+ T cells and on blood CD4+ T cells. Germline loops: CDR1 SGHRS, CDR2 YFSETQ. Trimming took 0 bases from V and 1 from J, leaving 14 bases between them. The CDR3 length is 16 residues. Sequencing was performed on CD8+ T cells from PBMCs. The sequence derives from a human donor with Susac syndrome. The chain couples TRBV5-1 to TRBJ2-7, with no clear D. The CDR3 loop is CASSLVTGRTSYEQYF. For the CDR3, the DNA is TGCGCCAGCAGCTTGGTCACCGGGCGTACTTCCTACGAGCAGTACTTC. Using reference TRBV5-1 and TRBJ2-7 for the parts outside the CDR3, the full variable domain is KAGVTQTPRYLIKTRGQQVTLSCSPISGHRSVSWYQQTPGQGLQFLFEYFSETQRNKGNFPGRFSGRQFSNSRSEMNVSTLELGDSALYLCASSLVTGRTSYEQYFGPGTRLTVT.